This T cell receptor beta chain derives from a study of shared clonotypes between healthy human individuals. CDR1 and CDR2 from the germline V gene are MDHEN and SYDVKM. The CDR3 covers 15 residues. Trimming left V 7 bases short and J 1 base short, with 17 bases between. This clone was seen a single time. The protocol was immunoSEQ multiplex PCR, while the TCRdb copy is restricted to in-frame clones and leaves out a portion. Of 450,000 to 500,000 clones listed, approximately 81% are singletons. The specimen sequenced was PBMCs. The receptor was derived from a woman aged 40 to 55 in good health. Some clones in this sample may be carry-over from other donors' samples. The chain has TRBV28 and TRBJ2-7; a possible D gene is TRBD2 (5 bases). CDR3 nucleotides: TGTGCCAGCATCGCCGTAGCGTCGAGGTCCTACGAGCAGTACTTC. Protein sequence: CASIAVASRSYEQYF.